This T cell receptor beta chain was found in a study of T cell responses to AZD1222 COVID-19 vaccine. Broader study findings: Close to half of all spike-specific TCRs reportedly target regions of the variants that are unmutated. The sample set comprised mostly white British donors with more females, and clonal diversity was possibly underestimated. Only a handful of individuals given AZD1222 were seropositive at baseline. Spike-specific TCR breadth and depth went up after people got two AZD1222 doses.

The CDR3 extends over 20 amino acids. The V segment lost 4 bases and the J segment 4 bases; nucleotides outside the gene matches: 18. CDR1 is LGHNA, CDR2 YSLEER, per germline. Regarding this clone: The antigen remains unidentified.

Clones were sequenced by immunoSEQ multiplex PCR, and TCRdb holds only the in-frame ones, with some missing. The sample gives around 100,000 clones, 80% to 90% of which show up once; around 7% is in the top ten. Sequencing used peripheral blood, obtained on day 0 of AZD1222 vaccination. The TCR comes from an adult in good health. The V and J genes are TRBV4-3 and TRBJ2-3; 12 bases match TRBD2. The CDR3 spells CASSRKRLSWTSGDPDTQYF. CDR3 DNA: TGCGCCAGCAGCCGAAAGCGCCTTAGCTGGACTAGCGGGGACCCAGATACGCAGTATTTT.